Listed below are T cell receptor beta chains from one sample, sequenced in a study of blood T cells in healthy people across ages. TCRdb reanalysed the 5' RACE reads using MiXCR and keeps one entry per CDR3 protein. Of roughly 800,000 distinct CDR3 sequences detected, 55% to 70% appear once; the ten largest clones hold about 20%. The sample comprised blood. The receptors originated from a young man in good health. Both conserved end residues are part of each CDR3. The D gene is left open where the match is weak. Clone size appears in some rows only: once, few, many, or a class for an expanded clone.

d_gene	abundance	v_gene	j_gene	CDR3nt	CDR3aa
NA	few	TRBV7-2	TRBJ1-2	TGTGCCAGCAGCTTGACGGAGGCTGTTCGGGGCGGCTACACCTTC	CASSLTEAVRGGYTF
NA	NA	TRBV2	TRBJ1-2	TGTGCCAGCACGACCATGGTACAGGGAAGGCGTGGCTACACCTTC	CASTTMVQGRRGYTF
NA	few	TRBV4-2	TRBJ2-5	TGTGCCAGCAGCCAAGATAGCGGAGAGACCCAGTACTTC	CASSQDSGETQYF
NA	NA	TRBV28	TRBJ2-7	TGTGCCAGCATGGGACATCCATCCTACGAGCAGTACTTC	CASMGHPSYEQYF
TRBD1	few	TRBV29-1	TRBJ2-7	TGCAGCGTTGAGCGTACAGGGGGCTACGAGCAGTACTTC	CSVERTGGYEQYF
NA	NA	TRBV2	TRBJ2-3	TGTGCCAGCAGTGAACGGTCAGATACGCAGTATTTT	CASSERSDTQYF
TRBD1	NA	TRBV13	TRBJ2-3	TGTGCCAGCTCCGACAGGGGGCTCCCAGATACGCAGTATTTT	CASSDRGLPDTQYF
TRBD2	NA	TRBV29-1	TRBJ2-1	TGCAGCGTTGAGGCGGGAGAGGACAATGAGCAGTTCTTC	CSVEAGEDNEQFF
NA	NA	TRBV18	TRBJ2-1	TGTGCCAGCTCACCAGGGCTTGTTGAGGATGAGCAGTTCTTC	CASSPGLVEDEQFF
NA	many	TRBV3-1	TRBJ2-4	TGTGCCAGCAGCCAAGATCTTGGGCCTGGGCCCAAAAACATTCAGTACTTC	CASSQDLGPGPKNIQYF
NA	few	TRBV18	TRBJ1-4	TGTGCCAGCTCACCGGCTTTGACTAACGAAAAACTGTTTTTT	CASSPALTNEKLFF
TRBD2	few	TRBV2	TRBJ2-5	TGTGCCAGCAGTGAACGGTCCGGCGGGGGGACGCGGCTCCACCAAGAGACCCAGTACTTC	CASSERSGGGTRLHQETQYF
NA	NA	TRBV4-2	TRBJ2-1	TGTGCCAGCAGCCAAGATCGAAGGAAGCAGTTCTTC	CASSQDRRKQFF
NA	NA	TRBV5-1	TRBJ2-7	TGCGCCAGCAGCTTGCTTCATGGGATGCTCTCCTACGAGCAGTACTTC	CASSLLHGMLSYEQYF
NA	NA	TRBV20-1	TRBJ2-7	TGCAGTGCTAGAGAAATGTTTGACGAGCAGTACTTC	CSAREMFDEQYF
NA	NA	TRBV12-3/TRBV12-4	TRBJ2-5	TGTGCCAGCAGTTTACCGGTAGGAGAGACCCAGTACTTC	CASSLPVGETQYF
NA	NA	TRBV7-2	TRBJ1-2	TGTGCCAGCAGCTTAGTATTATCGGAATATGGCTACACCTTC	CASSLVLSEYGYTF
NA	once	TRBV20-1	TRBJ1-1	TGCAGTGCTAGAAACTGGAGGGTAAACACTGAAGCTTTCTTT	CSARNWRVNTEAFF
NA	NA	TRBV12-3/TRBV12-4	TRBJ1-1	TGTGCCAGCAGTTTAGAGGAGTTCAACACTGAAGCTTTCTTT	CASSLEEFNTEAFF
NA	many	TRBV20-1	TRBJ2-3	TGCAGTGCTAGAATTAGCACAGATACGCAGTATTTT	CSARISTDTQYF
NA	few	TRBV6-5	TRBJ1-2	TGTGCCAGCAGGGGCGGAGCTAACTATGGCTACACCTTC	CASRGGANYGYTF
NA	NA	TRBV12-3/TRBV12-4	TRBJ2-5	TGTGCCAGCACCAACTGGGGGGACCTTCCCGTTGAGCAGTACTTC	CASTNWGDLPVEQYF
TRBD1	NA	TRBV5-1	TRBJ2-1	TGCGCCAGCAGCCTAGGACAGGCCGTACCAGGAAGGTTCTTC	CASSLGQAVPGRFF
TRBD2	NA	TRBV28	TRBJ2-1	TGTGCCAGCAGTTTCCCCAGCGGGAGGGCCCGCAATGAGCAGTTCTTC	CASSFPSGRARNEQFF
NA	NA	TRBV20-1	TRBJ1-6	TGCAGGGCTAAGGGGTACAATTCACCCCTCCACTTT	CRAKGYNSPLHF
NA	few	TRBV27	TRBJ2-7	TGTGCCAGCAGTTACCGACGGGGCAGATCCTACGAGCAGTACTTC	CASSYRRGRSYEQYF
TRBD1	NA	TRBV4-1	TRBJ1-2	TGCGCCAGCAGCCAAGAATCCCACAGGGGTGCATTCTATGGCTACACCTTC	CASSQESHRGAFYGYTF
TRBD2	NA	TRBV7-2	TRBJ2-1	TGTGCCAGCAGCTCCCAGGGAGGGGAGTTCTTC	CASSSQGGEFF
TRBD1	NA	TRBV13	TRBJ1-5	TGTGCCAGCAGCTCCCCTGGGACAGGGCATAGAAAGCCCCAGCATTTT	CASSSPGTGHRKPQHF
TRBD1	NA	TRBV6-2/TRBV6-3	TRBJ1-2	TGTGCCAGCAGCTGGGGACAGACCGATAACTATGGCTACACCTTC	CASSWGQTDNYGYTF
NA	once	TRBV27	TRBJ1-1	TGTGCCAGCATCGCCGGGACCCGAGAAGCTTTCTTT	CASIAGTREAFF
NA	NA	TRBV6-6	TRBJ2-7	TGTGCCAGCAGCGGAGGGTGGTATGAGCAGTACTTC	CASSGGWYEQYF
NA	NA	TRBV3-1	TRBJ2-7	TGTGCCAGCAGCCAAGAATACAGTTTTTACTACGAGCAGTACTTC	CASSQEYSFYYEQYF
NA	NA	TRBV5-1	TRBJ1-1	TGCGCCAGCAGCGACCCCAGGGAGAACACTGAAGCTTTCTTT	CASSDPRENTEAFF
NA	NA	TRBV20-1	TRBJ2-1	TGCAGTGCGTACGTAGGGGGGTTCTCTAATGAGCAGTTCTTC	CSAYVGGFSNEQFF
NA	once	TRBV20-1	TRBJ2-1	TGCAGTGCTCCGGGGCGAATGAAGAGTCGGTTCTTC	CSAPGRMKSRFF
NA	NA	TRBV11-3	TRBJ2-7	TGTGCCAGCAGCGAAACGGGACACCACTACGAGCAGTACTTC	CASSETGHHYEQYF
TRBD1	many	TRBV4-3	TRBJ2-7	TGCGCCAGCAGCCAAGATCCGGGACAGGTCTACGAGCAGTACTTC	CASSQDPGQVYEQYF
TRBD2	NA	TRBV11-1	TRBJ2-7	TGTGCCAGCCGAGGACTAGCGGGAGAGGGTCGGTCCAATGAGCAGTACTTC	CASRGLAGEGRSNEQYF
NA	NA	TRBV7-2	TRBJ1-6	TGTGCCAGCAGCTTATCGGTGGCTAATCGTTCACCCCTCCACTTT	CASSLSVANRSPLHF
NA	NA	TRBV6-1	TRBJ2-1	TGTGCCAGCAGTGACAGAGGGGATGAGCAGTTCTTC	CASSDRGDEQFF
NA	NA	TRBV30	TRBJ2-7	TGTGCCTGGACTGGTGGTAGCTTCCCCTACGAGCAGTACTTC	CAWTGGSFPYEQYF
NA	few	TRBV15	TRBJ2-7	TGTGCCACCCAGACCCCCGCACGACTCTACGAGCAGTACTTC	CATQTPARLYEQYF